Presented here are 29 T cell receptor beta chains from one specimen sequenced in a study of blood T cell repertoires in COVID-19. Profiled with immunoSEQ multiplex PCR; TCRdb holds only in-frame clones, not every one. The sample has under 250,000 clones, approximately 84% seen once. Input material: PBMCs or T cells enriched from blood (not recorded which). The origin of the receptors is a man aged 60 to 75 who had recovered from COVID-19.

The V gene is TRBV3-1 (or the pseudogene TRBV3-2), the J gene TRBJ1-2; 8 positions agree with TRBD1. The V segment lost 2 bases and the J segment 7 bases; nucleotides outside the gene matches: 3. CDR3 size: 13 residues. The germline V gene has CDR1 LGHDT and CDR2 YNNKEL (reference sequence). CDR3 in amino acids: CASSQQGAVGYTF. The CDR3 coding sequence is TGTGCCAGCAGCCAACAGGGGGCGGTTGGCTACACCTTC.

The rearrangement links TRBV7-2 to TRBJ1-4; TRBD1 is a possible D gene (5 bases). CDR1 is SGHTA, CDR2 FQGNSA, per germline. V was shortened by 5 bases and J by 4 bases, with 8 bases between the two germline ends. The CDR3 loop spans 13 amino acids. The CDR3 here is CASSLQGNEKLFF. The CDR3 DNA is TGTGCCAGCAGCCTCCAGGGTAATGAAAAACTGTTTTTT.

This chain connects TRBV19 to TRBJ1-3, with unresolved D. This CDR3 is built from 16 residues. Germline V gives CDR1 LNHDA, CDR2 SQIVND (reference sequence). V was trimmed by 3 bases and J by 3 bases, leaving 15 bases between them. The CDR3 region is CASSISSRRVGNTIYF. DNA of the CDR3: TGTGCCAGTAGTATTTCTTCGAGGAGAGTTGGAAACACCATATATTTT.

This clone has a handful of counts. The chain combines TRBV6-5 with TRBJ2-3; TRBD2 agrees at 7 bases. V lost 7 bases to trimming and J lost 2 bases; unmatched junction nucleotides: 3. This CDR3 region has 13 residues. Germline V CDR1 and CDR2: MNHEY, SVGAGI. CDR3 sequence (DNA): TGTGCCAGCAAAGGGGACTACACAGATACGCAGTATTTT. The encoded protein is CASKGDYTDTQYF.

In nucleotides, the CDR3 is TGCGCCAGCAGCCAGGGGACAGAGCGCAATCAGCCCCAGCATTTT. Amino acids: CASSQGTERNQPQHF. The chain combines TRBV4-3 with TRBJ1-5; 7 bases are a match to TRBD1. V lost 3 bases and J lost 2; bases outside the gene matches: 4. CDR3 length equals 15 residues. The germline V gene has CDR1 LGHNA and CDR2 YSLEER.

The chain combines TRBV7-9 with TRBJ2-5, with TRBD2 identical over 8 bases. V shed 5 bases and J 4 bases; nucleotides not matched to a gene: 9. Per the germline V gene, CDR1 is SEHNR and CDR2 is FQNEAQ (reference sequence). CDR3 length: 15 amino acids. CDR3 sequence (DNA): TGTGCCAGCAGCCGAACCGGGGGGGCGGGAGAGACCCAGTACTTC. Translating it yields CASSRTGGAGETQYF.

This clone was seen a single time. This rearrangement joins TRBV5-4 to TRBJ1-3; D uncertain. V lost 2 bases and J 0 bases, leaving 9 bases between the germline ends. The germline gives CDR1 SGHNT, CDR2 YYREEE (reference sequence). CDR3 length: 15 residues. CDR3 sequence reads: CASSFGSGSGNTIYF. Here the CDR3 DNA reads TGTGCCAGCAGCTTCGGCAGCGGCTCTGGAAACACCATATATTTT.

The V and J genes are TRBV5-1 and TRBJ2-1; a weak D match, TRBD2 (5 bases). Trimming left V 4 bases short and J 4 bases short, with 15 bases between. The CDR3 is 15 residues long. Germline V CDR1 and CDR2: SGHRS, YFSETQ. The CDR3 DNA reads TGCGCCAGCAGCATCCGGGATCCCGGTTACAATGAGCAGTTCTTC. This sequence encodes CASSIRDPGYNEQFF.

V gene TRBV12-3 or TRBV12-4 combines with J gene TRBJ1-6; possibly TRBD1 for D (5 bases). The CDR3 spans 12 residues. The V end lost 6 bases, the J end lost 9 bases, and 9 bases lay between the germline ends. The CDR3 reads CASSLGPSPLHF. The CDR3 DNA reads as TGTGCCAGCAGCCTGGGGCCTTCACCCCTCCACTTT.

In its sample, this clone was seen a few times. In DNA, the CDR3 is TGCAGCGCTGGGTGGGCGAACACTGAAGCTTTCTTT. Protein product: CSAGWANTEAFF. V is TRBV29-1 and J is TRBJ1-1; the D is unclear. The V gene lost 7 bases and the J gene lost 1 base, with 10 bases spanning the gap. This CDR3 region has 12 residues. CDR1 is SQVTM and CDR2 is ANQGSEA in the germline V gene.

The chain carries TRBV18 and TRBJ1-1, with TRBD1 as a possible D gene (6 bases). This CDR3 comprises 13 residues. The germline CDR1 and CDR2 sequences are KGHSH and LQKENI. V was trimmed by 0 bases and J by 7 bases, leaving 9 bases between them. CDR3 loop: CASSPPTGIEAFF. CDR3 sequence (DNA): TGTGCCAGCTCACCACCAACAGGGATTGAAGCTTTCTTT.

The V call is TRBV11-3, the J call TRBJ2-1; the match to TRBD2 covers 14 bases. Germline V gene lookup returns CDR1 SGHNT and CDR2 YENEEA. This CDR3 spans 20 amino acids. V shed 0 bases, J shed 1 base, and the junction held 8 bases outside the gene matches. CDR3 DNA sequence: TGTGCCAGCAGCTTAGAAACGGGACTAGCGGGGGACCTGTCCTACAATGAGCAGTTCTTC. It yields the protein CASSLETGLAGDLSYNEQFF.

V gene TRBV6-6 combines with J gene TRBJ1-2; TRBD1 is a possible D gene (6 bases). CDR3 size: 14 residues. Per the germline V gene, CDR1 is MNHNY and CDR2 is SVGAGI (reference sequence). V lost 4 bases to trimming and J lost 0 bases, with 9 bases between them. The CDR3 region is CASSLGGTNYGYTF. The DNA for the CDR3 is TGTGCCAGCAGTTTAGGGGGTACTAACTATGGCTACACCTTC.

The genes are TRBV7-2 and TRBJ2-1; 12 nucleotides align to TRBD2. Germline CDR1 SGHTA, CDR2 FQGNSA. Trimming took 5 bases from V and 3 from J; bases not matched to a gene: 2. The CDR3 covers 15 residues. DNA of the CDR3: TGTGCCAGCAGCCCGGGACTAGCGGGCTACAATGAGCAGTTCTTC. The encoded protein is CASSPGLAGYNEQFF.

This clone occurred once. This rearrangement joins TRBV7-9 to TRBJ1-2; maybe TRBD1 (5 bases). The CDR3 has 13 residues. CDR1 is SEHNR and CDR2 is FQNEAQ in the germline V gene (reference sequence). Between the trimmed V and J ends, which lost 4 bases and 1 base, there was a span of 7 bases. CDR3 nucleotide sequence: TGTGCCAGCAGCTGGACACATAACTATGGCTACACCTTC. It is translated as CASSWTHNYGYTF.

The V call is TRBV5-5, the J call TRBJ1-1, with D possibly matching TRBD1 (5 bases). The CDR3 extends over 16 amino acids. Looked up from germline, CDR1 is SGHKS and CDR2 is YYEKEE (reference sequence). The V and J ends lost 1 base and 1 base respectively, with 14 bases between them. For the CDR3, the DNA is TGTGCCAGCAGCTTGCCCCCCCCAGGGCAGAACACTGAAGCTTTCTTT. The encoded protein is CASSLPPPGQNTEAFF. Full variable domain (missing parts from reference TRBV5-5 and TRBJ1-1): DAGVTQSPTHLIKTRGQQVTLRCSPISGHKSVSWYQQVLGQGPQFIFQYYEKEERGRGNFPDRFSARQFPNYSSELNVNALLLGDSALYLCASSLPPPGQNTEAFFGQGTRLTVV.

Only a few counts were recorded for this clone. The chain carries TRBV2 and TRBJ2-1, with 8 bases that match TRBD2. The CDR3 totals 15 residues. After removal of 3 bases from V and 3 bases from J, the junction contained 4 bases not matched to a gene. Germline lookup yields CDR1 SNHLY and CDR2 FYNNEI. The CDR3 spells CASSDRLAIYNEQFF. CDR3 nucleotide sequence: TGTGCCAGCAGTGACAGACTAGCGATCTACAATGAGCAGTTCTTC.

The chain combines TRBV4-1 with TRBJ2-1; maybe TRBD1 (5 bases). Trimming took 0 bases from V and 9 from J, leaving 9 bases between them. This CDR3 is 13 amino acids long. Germline V lookup: CDR1 MGHRA, CDR2 YSYEKL. CDR3 DNA: TGCGCCAGCAGCCAAGAAGGGGTGGGTGAGCAGTTCTTC. Translated, it gives CASSQEGVGEQFF.

The chain links TRBV5-1 to TRBJ2-3, with a tentative D call TRBD1 (6 bases). CDR3 length: 17 residues. Looked up from germline, CDR1 is SGHRS and CDR2 is YFSETQ. The V gene lost 4 bases and the J gene lost 0 bases, with 18 bases spanning the gap. CDR3 DNA sequence: TGCGCCAGCAGCCCCCCCGCCCGGACAGCTAGCACAGATACGCAGTATTTT. It specifies CASSPPARTASTDTQYF.

CDR3 coding DNA: TGCGCCAGCTATTCCGCCGGACAGGGGGCGAATGAGCAGTTCTTC. Protein sequence: CASYSAGQGANEQFF. The rearrangement joins TRBV5-1 to TRBJ2-1; 11 nucleotides agree with TRBD1. Germline CDR1 is SGHRS and CDR2 is YFSETQ. CDR3 length: 15 amino acids. Germline trimming cut 7 bases from V and 7 bases from J; bases unmatched to any gene: 10.

This sequence joins TRBV6-5 and TRBJ1-1; perhaps TRBD1 as D (5 bases). Germline V gives CDR1 MNHEY, CDR2 SVGAGI. The CDR3 consists of 16 residues. The V end lost 0 bases, the J end lost 4 bases, and 15 bases lay between the germline ends. The CDR3 sequence: CASSYSPGNSGTEAFF. The CDR3 DNA sequence: TGTGCCAGCAGTTACTCGCCAGGGAATAGTGGCACTGAAGCTTTCTTT.

The CDR3 protein is CASSLPGQGAGEQYF. In nucleotides, the CDR3 is TGTGCCAGCAGCCTACCGGGACAGGGGGCTGGGGAGCAGTACTTC. The chain links TRBV3-1 (or the pseudogene TRBV3-2) to TRBJ2-7; TRBD1 matches 12 bases. J gave up 7 bases and V 4 bases, and 8 bases lay outside the gene matches. Germline-derived CDR1 and CDR2 are LGHDT and YNNKEL (reference sequence). The CDR3 loop spans 15 amino acids.

The chain recombines TRBV6-5 with TRBJ1-6; TRBD1 matches at 7 bases. Germline V CDR1 and CDR2: MNHEY, SVGAGI. The CDR3 sequence is 14 residues long. The ends lost 2 bases at V and 10 bases at J; junction bases unmatched: 5. The CDR3 sequence: CASSYRTGGSPLHF. The CDR3, as DNA: TGTGCCAGCAGTTACCGGACAGGCGGGTCACCCCTCCACTTT.

This clone was observed a few times. The chain uses TRBV3-1 (or the pseudogene TRBV3-2) and TRBJ1-5; 7 bases agree with TRBD1. This CDR3 comprises 14 residues. Per the germline V gene, CDR1 is LGHDT and CDR2 is YNNKEL (reference sequence). The trim removed 4 bases at V and 2 bases at J, leaving 2 bases unmatched. CDR3 nucleotide sequence: TGTGCCAGCAGCCCTGGGACAGGCAATCAGCCCCAGCATTTT. Protein: CASSPGTGNQPQHF.

In this sample, this clone turned up once. The rearrangement joins TRBV18 to TRBJ1-5; D remains unclear. Germline V lookup: CDR1 KGHSH, CDR2 LQKENI. V was cut by 6 bases and J by 2 bases, with 17 bases left in between. The CDR3 is 16 amino acids. DNA of the CDR3: TGTGCCAGCTCCCAACACCCCCCGTCTGGCAATCAGCCCCAGCATTTT. Translating it yields CASSQHPPSGNQPQHF.

The rearrangement joins TRBV5-6 to TRBJ1-1; D gene unclear. The CDR3 contains 15 residues. V lost 2 bases and J lost 5, with 16 bases in between. Per germline, CDR1 SGHDT and CDR2 YYEEEE. This chain's CDR3 is CASSLRGGYETEAFF. The DNA for the CDR3 is TGTGCCAGCAGCTTACGGGGAGGTTATGAAACTGAAGCTTTCTTT. Full variable domain (outside the CDR3, taken from reference TRBV5-6 and TRBJ1-1): DAGVTQSPTHLIKTRGQQVTLRCSPKSGHDTVSWYQQALGQGPQFIFQYYEEEERQRGNFPDRFSGHQFPNYSSELNVNALLLGDSALYLCASSLRGGYETEAFFGQGTRLTVV.

The rearrangement joins TRBV19 to TRBJ1-6; 7 bases align to TRBD1. The CDR3 spans 17 residues. The J segment lost 5 bases and the V segment lost 5 bases, leaving 12 bases of the junction unmatched. Germline CDR1 and CDR2: LNHDA and SQIVND (reference sequence). CDR3 sequence: CASSLDRVGPDNSPLHF. Written as DNA, the CDR3 is TGTGCCAGTAGTCTCGACAGGGTTGGTCCGGATAATTCACCCCTCCACTTT.

The chain uses TRBV9 and TRBJ1-2; 10 bases are a match to TRBD1. There are 14 residues in the CDR3. The germline V gene has CDR1 SGDLS and CDR2 YYNGEE. V shed 6 bases, J shed 5 bases, and the junction held 7 bases outside the gene matches. The CDR3 sequence: CASTFGQGGYGYTF. CDR3 coding DNA: TGTGCCAGCACCTTCGGACAGGGGGGGTATGGCTACACCTTC.

The chain combines TRBV5-4 with TRBJ2-7; 9 nucleotides line up with TRBD1. Germline V gene data show CDR1 as SGHNT and CDR2 as YYREEE (reference sequence). The CDR3 consists of 13 residues. V was pared by 3 bases and J by 2 bases, with 0 bases of the junction left unmatched. The CDR3 spells CASSWDRAYEQYF. The CDR3 nucleotides read TGTGCCAGCAGCTGGGACAGGGCCTACGAGCAGTACTTC.